This TCR beta chain was recorded in a study of blood T cell repertoires in COVID-19. Study-wide context: Whether acute or convalescent, the COVID-19 samples came from the United States, Italy and Spain. From T cells, B-cell-depleted T cells, or PBMCs came the material, which was cDNA or gDNA.

Per the original data handling: Amplification of reference gene primers provided the estimated nucleated cell counts. The table came from immunoSEQ multiplex PCR; TCRdb's copy has only in-frame clones and leaves some out. V and J calls and clone size follow that table, whereas D and trimming were derived from the DNA. Of 25,000 to 35,000 clones listed, 72% are singletons. The V gene's germline CDR1 is MNHEY and CDR2 SVGEGT. The CDR3 is 16 amino acids. Germline trimming cut 5 bases from V and 0 bases from J; bases unmatched to any gene: 3. Sequencing input: peripheral blood. This chain connects TRBV6-2 or TRBV6-3 to TRBJ1-6, with TRBD1 identical over 8 bases. The source of this sequence is a boy aged 2 to 9 with active or convalescent COVID-19. CDR3 sequence (DNA): TGTGCCAGCAGTCGACAGGGGAGCTCCTATAATTCACCCCTCCACTTT. Amino acids: CASSRQGSSYNSPLHF.